This TCR beta chain emerged from a study of regulatory T cells. Study-level results: In CD3G-deficient patients, conventional CD4+ T cells were enriched for hydrophobic CDR3 residues at positions 6 and 7. Skewed V and J usage and few unique V-J pairs marked patient repertoires, most in Tregs.

Amplification used 52 TRBV primers and 13 TRBJ primers. Measured with immunoSEQ multiplex PCR; TCRdb has only the in-frame clones, and not every one. The data contain some 38,000 clones, approximately 89% of them singletons. Details on this clone: Antigen unknown.

Germline assignment: CDR1 SGHAT and CDR2 FQNNGV. The CDR3 length is 15 residues. With V trimmed by 6 bases and J by 2 bases, 9 bases remained unmatched. Every patient with CD3G deficiency had evidence of autoimmunity. At testing, patients were 2 to 39 years old, with reduced naive and increased memory T-cell proportions. CD4+ T cells were divided by sorting: CD25-high CD127-low Tregs, CD25-low CD127-high conventional cells. This receptor was taken from a young adult with CD3G deficiency. V gene TRBV11-2 combines with J gene TRBJ2-7; 8 bases are a match to TRBD1. Sequenced sample: conventional CD4+ T cells sorted from blood. CDR3 nucleotides: TGTGCCAGCAGTTATACGGACAGGGCCCCCTACGAGCAGTACTTC. Translated, it gives CASSYTDRAPYEQYF.